The rows below give T cell receptor beta chains drawn from one sample of a study of T-cell reconstitution after alpha-beta-depleted transplantation in children. TCRdb reprocessed the PCR reads with MiXCR, giving one entry per CDR3 protein. The table includes 450,000 to 600,000 distinct CDR3 sequences, around 19% detected once. The input for sequencing was PBMCs from the stem cell graft donor, taken from the stem cell graft. The receptors derive from a human donor who donated a stem cell graft to a child with acute lymphoblastic leukemia. CDR3s include the opening cysteine and the closing phenylalanine or tryptophan. D genes are given only for firm matches. Only part of the rows carry a size: once, few, many, or a class if the clone is expanded.

clone size,V gene,J gene,D gene,CDR3 DNA,CDR3 protein
once,TRBV19,TRBJ1-5,TRBD1,TGTGCCAGTAGTATTGGGATGCTCCGGACAGGGCCCGGCAATCAGCCCCAGCATTTT,CASSIGMLRTGPGNQPQHF
few,TRBV6-5,TRBJ2-3,TRBD2,TGTGCCAGCAGCCCCCTGACTAGCGGGAGAGGCCCAGATACGCAGTATTTT,CASSPLTSGRGPDTQYF
few,TRBV7-9,TRBJ2-3,TRBD1,TGTGCCAGCAGCTTGGGCCAGGGGGCGTTAGGAGATACGCAGTATTTT,CASSLGQGALGDTQYF
few,TRBV5-1,TRBJ2-3,TRBD2,TGCGCCAGCAGCTTAACTAGCGGGTGGACAGATACGCAGTATTTT,CASSLTSGWTDTQYF
few,TRBV7-6,TRBJ2-7,NA,TGTGCCAGCAGCCTGACTAGACCCTACGAGCAGTACTTC,CASSLTRPYEQYF
few,TRBV5-1,TRBJ1-3,NA,TGCGCCAGCAGCCAATCCCCGGGCGACACCATATATTTT,CASSQSPGDTIYF
NA,TRBV15,TRBJ2-5,NA,TGTGCCACCAGCAGGCGAGAGACCCAGTACTTC,CATSRRETQYF
NA,TRBV27,TRBJ2-7,NA,TGTGCCAGCAGTCCAACCCTCGGCATTAGCTCCTACGAGCAGTACTTC,CASSPTLGISSYEQYF
NA,TRBV15,TRBJ2-6,NA,TGTGCCACCAGCAGAGATCTGGCAGCAGCAAAGTCTGGGGCCAACGTCCTGACTTTC,CATSRDLAAAKSGANVLTF
few,TRBV5-1,TRBJ1-1,TRBD1,TGCGCCAGCAGCACGATGGGACAGGCAACTGAAGCTTTCTTT,CASSTMGQATEAFF
NA,TRBV4-1,TRBJ1-1,TRBD1,TGCGCCAGCAGACTCCTCGGACAGGGGAGAAGGGCTTTCTTT,CASRLLGQGRRAFF
NA,TRBV20-1,TRBJ2-1,NA,TGCTGTGCAGCCCAGTCCAGCGGCCTCTCCTACAATGAGCAGTTCTTC,CCAAQSSGLSYNEQFF
few,TRBV5-4,TRBJ2-7,NA,TGTGCCACAGAGCGGGCAAACGCCTACGAGCAGTACTTC,CATERANAYEQYF
NA,TRBV5-1,TRBJ2-3,NA,TGCGCCAGCAGCTTGACCCCGGCACCACTCACAGATACGCAGTATTTT,CASSLTPAPLTDTQYF
NA,TRBV11-1,TRBJ2-1,NA,TGTGCCAGCAGCCCCCACGGACAGTACATGAGCTCCTACAATGAGCAGTTCTTC,CASSPHGQYMSSYNEQFF
few,TRBV20-1,TRBJ2-2,TRBD1,TGCAGTGCTAGAGAGCTGCCAGGGGGCGTAACCGGGGAGCTGTTTTTT,CSARELPGGVTGELFF
NA,TRBV29-1,TRBJ2-3,NA,TGCAGCGTTGCAAGGGCCACAGATACGCAGTATTTT,CSVARATDTQYF
NA,TRBV24-1,TRBJ1-2,NA,TGTGCCACCAGTGATTTCGGCTATGGCTACACCTTC,CATSDFGYGYTF
few,TRBV29-1,TRBJ2-1,NA,TGCAGCGTTGATAAGGTTGGGCTAGCTGGTTCCTACAATGAGCAGTTCTTC,CSVDKVGLAGSYNEQFF
NA,TRBV27,TRBJ2-7,NA,TGTGCCAGCAGTTTAAGGGCCTCCTCTCCTTCCTACGAGCAGTACTTC,CASSLRASSPSYEQYF
NA,TRBV5-1,TRBJ1-2,NA,TGCGCCAGCAGCTTGGAGGGACGGACCTATGGCTACACCTTC,CASSLEGRTYGYTF
few,TRBV11-2,TRBJ1-1,NA,TGTGCCAGCAGCTTAGGGGGCCCCCCAGGCGAAGCTTTCTTT,CASSLGGPPGEAFF
NA,TRBV12-3/TRBV12-4,TRBJ2-3,TRBD2,TGTGCCAGCAGTCCCACGACTAGCGGGAGCACAGATACGCAGTATTTT,CASSPTTSGSTDTQYF
NA,TRBV6-5,TRBJ2-7,TRBD2,TGTGCCAGCAGTTACGGGGTATCCTTAGCGGGAATACCCTACGAGCAGTACTTC,CASSYGVSLAGIPYEQYF
NA,TRBV20-1,TRBJ2-7,TRBD2,TGCAGTGCTAGGACTAGCGGGAGGCTGTTGGAGCAGTACTTC,CSARTSGRLLEQYF
NA,TRBV5-1,TRBJ2-5,NA,TGCGCCAGCAGCTTGGGTCCGGGAGATGGTGAGACCCAGTACTTC,CASSLGPGDGETQYF
few,TRBV7-8,TRBJ2-3,TRBD2,TGTGCCAGCAGCTTCACGGGAGGGTACACAGATACGCAGTATTTT,CASSFTGGYTDTQYF
NA,TRBV12-3/TRBV12-4,TRBJ2-3,NA,TGTGCCAATCGGGCGGGGGCTGGAACAGATACGCAGTATTTT,CANRAGAGTDTQYF
NA,TRBV6-1,TRBJ1-2,TRBD1,TGTGCCAGCAGTGTGGCGGACAGGGTGAATGGCTACACCTTC,CASSVADRVNGYTF
NA,TRBV19,TRBJ1-1,NA,TGTGCCAGTAGTATAGGGACAGTGAACACTGAAGCTTTCTTT,CASSIGTVNTEAFF
few,TRBV27,TRBJ2-7,NA,TGTGCCAGCAGTTCACGCAGAGTTTTCTACGAGCAGTACTTC,CASSSRRVFYEQYF
few,TRBV5-1,TRBJ1-5,TRBD1,TGCGCCAGCAGTGTCGGGACAGTCAATCAGCCCCAGCATTTT,CASSVGTVNQPQHF
NA,TRBV29-1,TRBJ1-5,NA,TGCAGCGTTGCGGACGGTTATAGCAATCAGCCCCAGCATTTT,CSVADGYSNQPQHF
few,TRBV27,TRBJ2-7,NA,TGTGCCAGCGGTAGGGGCCCCTACGAGCAGTACTTC,CASGRGPYEQYF
NA,TRBV5-1,TRBJ2-5,NA,TGCGCCAGCAGCTTCGTGGGGATGGAGACCCAGTACTTC,CASSFVGMETQYF
few,TRBV5-1,TRBJ1-2,NA,TGCGCCAGCAGCTTGGATGGGACTGATTTCTATGGCTACACCTTC,CASSLDGTDFYGYTF
few,TRBV6-5,TRBJ2-1,TRBD1,TGTGCCAGCAGTTACTCGGTGGGACAGGGTTCCTACAATGAGCAGTTCTTC,CASSYSVGQGSYNEQFF
few,TRBV2,TRBJ2-7,NA,TGTGCCAGCGCTCCTGAGGGCGAGCAGTACTTC,CASAPEGEQYF
NA,TRBV20-1,TRBJ1-5,TRBD1,TGCAGTGCTAGGGTCATACTTCGGGACAGGGAACTGGTTAGCAATCAGCCCCAGCATTTT,CSARVILRDRELVSNQPQHF
few,TRBV6-5,TRBJ1-1,NA,TGTGCCAGCAGTTACTCTGGGGCGTACGACGGGGACACTGAAGCTTTCTTT,CASSYSGAYDGDTEAFF
NA,TRBV21-1,TRBJ2-4,NA,TGTGCCAGCAGTCCAGCCCCCAGCCCAGGGACGGGAGGGCCGGCCAAAAACATTCAGTACTTC,CASSPAPSPGTGGPAKNIQYF
few,TRBV2,TRBJ1-6,NA,TGTGCCAGCGGCCGGGACGGGGGTTCACCCCTCCACTTT,CASGRDGGSPLHF
NA,TRBV7-9,TRBJ1-2,TRBD1,TGTGCCAGCAGCAATCCGGACAGGGGTTCTGGCTACACCTTC,CASSNPDRGSGYTF
few,TRBV6-1,TRBJ2-3,NA,TGTGCCAGCCAACCGGACAAGAGAGCGACGGTCGCAGATACGCAGTATTTT,CASQPDKRATVADTQYF
few,TRBV20-1,TRBJ1-6,NA,TGCAGTGCTAGAGCCGGGACAACTAATAATTCACCCCTCCACTTT,CSARAGTTNNSPLHF
many,TRBV7-9,TRBJ1-1,NA,TGTGCCAGCAGCTTAGGTAGGACTGAAGCTTTCTTT,CASSLGRTEAFF
few,TRBV5-1,TRBJ2-5,NA,TGCGCCAGCGCCGGCGGGAACGGCGAGACCCAGTACTTC,CASAGGNGETQYF
NA,TRBV5-1,TRBJ1-2,NA,TGCGCCAGCAGCTTGGCCCCAGGCAGCTACTATGGCTACACCTTC,CASSLAPGSYYGYTF
many,TRBV18,TRBJ2-1,TRBD2,TGTGCCAGCTCACCGGGGACTAGCGGGAGCTCCTACAATGAGCAGTTCTTC,CASSPGTSGSSYNEQFF
few,TRBV3-1,TRBJ1-1,NA,TGTGCCAGCAGCGACCTGAGGGAAGGCGACACTGAAGCTTTCTTT,CASSDLREGDTEAFF